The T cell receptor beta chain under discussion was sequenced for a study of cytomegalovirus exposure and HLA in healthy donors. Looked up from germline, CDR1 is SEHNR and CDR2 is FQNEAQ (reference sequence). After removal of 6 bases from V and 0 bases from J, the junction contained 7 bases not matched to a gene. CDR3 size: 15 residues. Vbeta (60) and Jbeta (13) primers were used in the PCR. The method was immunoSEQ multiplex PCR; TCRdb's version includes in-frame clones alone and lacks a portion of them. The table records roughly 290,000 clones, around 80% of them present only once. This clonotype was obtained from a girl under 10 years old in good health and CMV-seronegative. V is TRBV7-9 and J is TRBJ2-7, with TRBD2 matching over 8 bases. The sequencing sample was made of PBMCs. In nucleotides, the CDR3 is TGTGCCAGCAGTACTAGCGGAAGGAGCTCCTACGAGCAGTACTTC. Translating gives CASSTSGRSSYEQYF.